Reported below is one T cell receptor (beta chain). This entry is derived from a study of shared T cell receptors in the human thymus. Measured with immunoSEQ multiplex PCR; TCRdb has only the in-frame clones, and not every one. The repertoire consists of approximately 730,000 clones, with approximately 85% occurring once and the leading ten covering more than 0.01%. Germline V gene lookup returns CDR1 MGHRA and CDR2 YSYEKL. This CDR3 has 16 residues. Trimming cost V 4 bases and J 4 bases; bases outside gene matches: 9. These data were also reused for a study on human thymus T cells. That investigation notes: Seemingly biased V and J gene usage marked thymic and blood repertoires. Overlap was high between thymic repertoires from unrelated individuals, as reported in related research.

The rearrangement uses TRBV4-1 and TRBJ2-3, with 9 bases matching TRBD1. Sequencing was done on a sample of thymocytes. This clonotype was obtained from a girl under two years old with a congenital heart defect. This CDR3 is CASSRKTDRGPDTQYF. In nucleotides, the CDR3 is TGCGCCAGCAGCCGCAAAACGGACAGGGGACCAGATACGCAGTATTTT.